This is a list of T cell receptor beta chains from one sample in a study of blood T cell repertoires in COVID-19. Libraries were prepared by immunoSEQ multiplex PCR; TCRdb keeps only in-frame clonotypes and omits some of them. This sample has some 250,000 clones, with 86% found just once. The specimen was PBMCs or T cells enriched from blood (not recorded which). The receptor set was obtained from a woman between 40 and 50 years old with acute COVID-19. The CDR3 runs from the conserved cysteine through the conserved F or W. A D gene is named only where the DNA matches it firmly. Only some rows state a clone size, as once, few, many or a class for expanded clones.

CDR3nt,CDR3aa,v_gene,d_gene,abundance,j_gene
TGTGCCAGTAGTATTGGGCAGGGAGGCCCCCGCTATGGCTACACCTTC,CASSIGQGGPRYGYTF,TRBV19,.,once,TRBJ1-2
TGTGCCAGCAGCTTAGTCGGTGCGAAAGAGACCCAGTACTTC,CASSLVGAKETQYF,TRBV7-9,.,.,TRBJ2-5
TGCGCCAGCAGCTTGGTCGGACAGGGGGCCTACGAGCAGTACTTC,CASSLVGQGAYEQYF,TRBV5-1,TRBD1,.,TRBJ2-7
TGCAGCGTCCTTAGCGGGATCTCCTACAATGAGCAGTTCTTC,CSVLSGISYNEQFF,TRBV29-1,TRBD2,.,TRBJ2-1
TGTGCCAGCAGCTTCGACGGGAGCTCCTACAATGAGCAGTTCTTC,CASSFDGSSYNEQFF,TRBV11-3,.,.,TRBJ2-1
TGTGCTAGCAGCCCACGAAACGGACCGGGACTAGGGTGGGAGGGAAACATTCAGTACTTC,CASSPRNGPGLGWEGNIQYF,TRBV7-7,TRBD2,.,TRBJ2-4
TGCAGCGTTGAATCTGGACAGTCCAGGGAGACCCAGTACTTC,CSVESGQSRETQYF,TRBV29-1,.,.,TRBJ2-5
TGTGCCACCAGCAGACCTTTGGGACAGGGTACCGGGGAGCTGTTTTTT,CATSRPLGQGTGELFF,TRBV15,TRBD1,few,TRBJ2-2
TGTGCCAGCAAGGGGGCGCACTCCTACAATGAGCAGTTCTTC,CASKGAHSYNEQFF,TRBV6-5,TRBD1,once,TRBJ2-1
TGTGCCAGCAGTTACTCTGGCGGGAGTCGGGAGACCCAGTACTTC,CASSYSGGSRETQYF,TRBV6-6,TRBD2,few,TRBJ2-5
TGTGCCAGCAGTGTCCTATCCGCCGGGACAGGGATCCATGGCTACACCTTC,CASSVLSAGTGIHGYTF,TRBV6-4,TRBD1,.,TRBJ1-2
TGTGCCAGCAGTTTGACAGGGGTCAACGAGCAGTACTTC,CASSLTGVNEQYF,TRBV5-4,TRBD1,once,TRBJ2-7
TGCGCCAGCAGCCAGGGACTAGCGGGAGTCTACGAGCAGTACTTC,CASSQGLAGVYEQYF,TRBV5-1,TRBD2,.,TRBJ2-7
TGTGCCAGCAGCCCACGACTAGCGGCGGACTACAATGAGCAGTTCTTC,CASSPRLAADYNEQFF,TRBV7-6,TRBD2,.,TRBJ2-1
TGTGCCAGCAGCTTGGCGGGGGGGAGCAATCAGCCCCAGCATTTT,CASSLAGGSNQPQHF,TRBV5-6,.,.,TRBJ1-5
TGTGCCTGGAGTGTACTTTTTCGGGGGGGCGCTGGCTACACCTTC,CAWSVLFRGGAGYTF,TRBV30,.,.,TRBJ1-2
TGTGCCAGCAGCTTATTTCCTAGCGGGAGAGCAGATACGCAGTATTTT,CASSLFPSGRADTQYF,TRBV7-6,TRBD2,.,TRBJ2-3
TGCGCCAGCAGCTTGGGCCCCCGGGGGGAGCAGTACTTC,CASSLGPRGEQYF,TRBV5-1,.,.,TRBJ2-7
TGTGCCAGCAGCAAAGGACAGGGATCGGAGACCCAGTACTTC,CASSKGQGSETQYF,TRBV5-4,TRBD1,.,TRBJ2-5
TGTGCCAGCAGTGAACAAACGGGAGGACAGAGCTCCTACAATGAGCAGTTCTTC,CASSEQTGGQSSYNEQFF,TRBV6-1,.,.,TRBJ2-1
TGTGCCAGCAGTGAAACCGGGACAGGGCGTTATCAGCCCCAGCATTTT,CASSETGTGRYQPQHF,TRBV6-1,TRBD1,.,TRBJ1-5
TGCGCCAGCAGCTTGGGGGGAGGCTCCTACAATGAGCAGTTCTTC,CASSLGGGSYNEQFF,TRBV5-1,.,.,TRBJ2-1
TGTGCCAGCAGTCCGGCGGGGGCGAACACTGAAGCTTTCTTT,CASSPAGANTEAFF,TRBV6-5,.,.,TRBJ1-1
TGTGCCAGCATTAAGACAGAGATATATAATTCACCCCTCCACTTT,CASIKTEIYNSPLHF,TRBV6-5,.,few,TRBJ1-6
TGTGCCACCAGTGACGGCAAGGCTAGCGGAACGACCCAGTACTTC,CATSDGKASGTTQYF,TRBV24-1,TRBD2,once,TRBJ2-5
TGTGCCAGCAGCCAAGAGAGCTCCTCAGATACGCAGTATTTT,CASSQESSSDTQYF,TRBV4-2,.,.,TRBJ2-3
TGCGCCAGCAGCCCAGGGGTCTTGACCGGGGAGCTGTTTTTT,CASSPGVLTGELFF,TRBV5-1,.,.,TRBJ2-2
TGCGCCAGCAGCCAACTCCTCTCCGGGACAGTAAACTACGAGCAGTACTTC,CASSQLLSGTVNYEQYF,TRBV4-1,TRBD1,.,TRBJ2-7
TGTGCCAGCAGCTTAAACAGGGGAGACACTGAAGCTTTCTTT,CASSLNRGDTEAFF,TRBV7-3,TRBD1,.,TRBJ1-1
TGTGCCAGTAGTCTGGGGGCAGGTGGGGCCACTAATGAAAAACTGTTTTTT,CASSLGAGGATNEKLFF,TRBV19,.,.,TRBJ1-4
TGCGCCAGCAGCCAAGTCAGGGCTGGAAACACCATATATTTT,CASSQVRAGNTIYF,TRBV4-1,.,.,TRBJ1-3
TGTGCCAGCAGTTCCGGGACAGAGCAGTTCTTC,CASSSGTEQFF,TRBV14,.,.,TRBJ2-1
TGCGCCAGCAGTGGAGCGGGAACTAGCACAGATACGCAGTATTTT,CASSGAGTSTDTQYF,TRBV10-1,TRBD2,.,TRBJ2-3
TGCGCCAGCAGCCAAGTCCCCCAGGTTGAGCAGTTCTTC,CASSQVPQVEQFF,TRBV4-1,.,.,TRBJ2-1
TGTGCCAGCAAAAAAAACAGGGGGAACAATGAGCAGTTCTTC,CASKKNRGNNEQFF,TRBV6-4,TRBD1,.,TRBJ2-1
TGTGCCAGCAGCGTAGTCCCGGGAGGGGGCACAGATACGCAGTATTTT,CASSVVPGGGTDTQYF,TRBV9,TRBD2,.,TRBJ2-3
TGTGCTAGTGGGTCAGGGGGCTTGAACACTGAAGCTTTCTTT,CASGSGGLNTEAFF,TRBV12-5,TRBD1,.,TRBJ1-1
TGTGCCAGCAGCCCCATACGGACAGCGGGCTACACCTTC,CASSPIRTAGYTF,TRBV5-6,.,.,TRBJ1-2
TGTGCCAGCAGCCCTATATCCCCCATGAACACTGAAGCTTTCTTT,CASSPISPMNTEAFF,TRBV7-9,.,.,TRBJ1-1
TGCGCCAGCAGCTTCGGGGGGGACAGAGATCAGCCCCAGCATTTT,CASSFGGDRDQPQHF,TRBV5-1,TRBD1,.,TRBJ1-5
TGCGCCAGCAGCCAAGCCGCGTCAGGCATTGCTGGAAACACCATATATTTT,CASSQAASGIAGNTIYF,TRBV4-1,.,.,TRBJ1-3